This TCR beta chain was obtained from a study of cytomegalovirus exposure and HLA in healthy donors. Study-wide background: The approximately 110 validation repertoires used a platform that matched the one used for the 600 to 750 first-cohort repertoires, as a later analysis reported.

Clones were read by immunoSEQ multiplex PCR, and TCRdb kept only the in-frame ones, dropping some. The repertoire holds 250,000 to 350,000 clones, with approximately 88% as singletons. Donors came from a validation cohort of about 120 subjects, distinct from the first 666-subject cohort. Points on this clone: The antigen is not known.

The CDR3 sequence is 14 residues long. Looked up from germline, CDR1 is MGHRA and CDR2 is YSYEKL. V was cut by 2 bases and J by 2 bases, with 10 bases left in between. The study, taken as a whole, reports: The investigators catalogued 164 TCR beta chains as cytomegalovirus-associated.

V gene TRBV4-1 combines with J gene TRBJ2-7, with D uncertain. The sequence was obtained from a woman in her late teens or twenties in good health and CMV-seronegative. The sample taken for sequencing was PBMCs. The CDR3 is CASSQNYLAYEQYF. DNA of the CDR3: TGCGCCAGCAGCCAAAACTACCTAGCCTACGAGCAGTACTTC.